These 15 T cell receptor beta chains were sequenced from one sample in a study of cytomegalovirus exposure and HLA in healthy donors. With 60 Vbeta and 13 Jbeta primers, the PCR was carried out. Libraries were prepared by immunoSEQ multiplex PCR; TCRdb keeps only in-frame clonotypes and omits some of them. The sample holds 100,000 to 120,000 clones, over 75% seen once. The material sequenced was PBMCs. All receptors come from a woman aged 18-35 years in good health and CMV-seronegative.

This rearrangement joins TRBV28 to TRBJ2-1; TRBD2 agrees at 10 bases. CDR1 and CDR2 (germline): MDHEN, SYDVKM. The J segment lost 8 bases and the V segment lost 3 bases, leaving 16 bases of the junction unmatched. This CDR3 has 18 residues. CDR3: CASSFALAGRRGMDEQFF. The CDR3 DNA sequence: TGTGCCAGCAGTTTCGCACTAGCGGGGAGAAGAGGGATGGATGAGCAGTTCTTC.

The chain links TRBV28 to TRBJ1-2; D not certain. The CDR3 contains 12 residues. V was trimmed by 1 base and J by 8 bases, leaving 8 bases between them. Germline V gene data show CDR1 as MDHEN and CDR2 as SYDVKM. The DNA for the CDR3 is TGTGCCAGCAGTTTATCGGGGAGCGGCTACACCTTC. Translated: CASSLSGSGYTF.

The gene calls are TRBV4-2 and TRBJ1-5; D not resolved. Trimming took 0 bases from V and 11 from J, leaving 8 bases between them. The CDR3 spans 12 residues. The germline V gene has CDR1 LGHNA and CDR2 YNFKEQ. The CDR3 DNA follows: TGTGCCAGCAGCCAAGATATGCGGACCCAGCATTTT. It translates to CASSQDMRTQHF.

The chain carries TRBV11-1 and TRBJ2-7; 10 positions match TRBD2. J was trimmed by 2 bases and V by 5 bases; bases with no gene match: 9. The CDR3 length is 16 residues. The germline CDR1 and CDR2 sequences are SGHAT and FQDESV (reference sequence). CDR3 in DNA: TGTGCCAGCAGCACACCCTGGACTAGCGGAGCCTACGAGCAGTACTTC. Encoded protein: CASSTPWTSGAYEQYF.

The chain carries TRBV19 and TRBJ1-5; the D gene is possibly TRBD1 (5 bases). Germline CDR1 LNHDA, CDR2 SQIVND (reference sequence). This CDR3 region has 14 residues. Between the trimmed V and J ends, which lost 7 bases and 6 bases, there was a span of 16 bases. The CDR3, as DNA: TGTGCCAGTATTGGGACGGGGGAGACTCAGCCCCAGCATTTT. As protein: CASIGTGETQPQHF.

The rearrangement joins TRBV4-1 to TRBJ2-3, with D possibly TRBD1 on 5 matching bases. Trimming cost V 1 base and J 3 bases, with 14 bases left between them. The CDR3 is 16 amino acids. Germline loops: CDR1 MGHRA, CDR2 YSYEKL. CDR3 nucleotide sequence: TGCGCCAGCAGCCAAGTTTGGGGCCAGAAAACAGATACGCAGTATTTT. Encoded protein: CASSQVWGQKTDTQYF.

This chain joins TRBV19 and TRBJ1-5; 10 positions match TRBD1. The trim removed 8 bases at V and 1 base at J, leaving 5 bases unmatched. Germline CDR1 reads LNHDA; CDR2 reads SQIVND (reference sequence). This CDR3 region has 15 residues. The CDR3 loop reads CASWRTGGSNQPQHF. The DNA of the CDR3 is TGTGCCAGTTGGAGGACAGGGGGGAGCAATCAGCCCCAGCATTTT.

CDR3 sequence: CSGQSRETQYF. Here the CDR3 DNA reads TGCAGTGGACAGTCCCGAGAGACCCAGTACTTC. The chain uses TRBV20-1 and TRBJ2-5; TRBD1 might be the D (5 bases). Germline values: CDR1 DFQATT, CDR2 SNEGSKA (reference sequence). Trimming took off 7 bases at V and 4 bases at J, with 10 bases between the two ends. The CDR3 is 11 amino acids.

J is TRBJ2-1 and V is TRBV4-1; 13 bases match TRBD2. The germline gives CDR1 MGHRA, CDR2 YSYEKL. CDR3 length: 15 residues. J lost 12 bases, V lost 0 bases, and 5 bases had no gene match. CDR3 sequence reads: CASSQEGTSGAPQFF. The CDR3 DNA follows: TGCGCCAGCAGCCAAGAAGGGACTAGCGGGGCCCCGCAGTTCTTC.

The chain carries TRBV29-1 and TRBJ2-7, with 11 bases lining up with TRBD2. Germline assignment: CDR1 SQVTM and CDR2 ANQGSEA. The CDR3 contains 14 residues. V trimming: 4 bases; J trimming: 3 bases; junction bases outside the gene matches: 5. The CDR3 region is CSVAQTSGVYEQYF. Here the CDR3 DNA reads TGCAGCGTTGCCCAGACTAGCGGGGTCTACGAGCAGTACTTC.

This sequence joins TRBV15 and TRBJ1-5, with TRBD1 matching 8 bases. Germline values: CDR1 LNHNV, CDR2 YYDKDF (reference sequence). The CDR3 contains 18 residues. After removal of 1 base from V and 0 bases from J, the junction contained 8 bases not matched to a gene. CDR3 residues: CATSRGLDRGRSNQPQHF. In DNA form, the CDR3 reads TGTGCCACCAGCAGAGGCCTCGACAGGGGACGTAGCAATCAGCCCCAGCATTTT.

This chain uses TRBV28 with TRBJ2-7, with 7 nucleotides matching TRBD1. This CDR3 contains 12 residues. Germline V gene data show CDR1 as MDHEN and CDR2 as SYDVKM. V lost 6 bases and J lost 7; bases outside the gene matches: 6. Written as DNA, the CDR3 is TGTGCCAGCAGGCAGACAGGGTCGGAGCAGTACTTC. Translating gives CASRQTGSEQYF.

V usage is TRBV21-1 and J usage is TRBJ1-1. TRBV21-1 is tagged as a pseudogene. The CDR3 has 13 amino acids. CDR3 region: CASEDWPEAEAFF. The CDR3 coding sequence is TGTGCCAGCGAGGATTGGCCAGAGGCTGAAGCTTTCTTT.

This clone was observed a handful of times. The chain couples TRBV5-1 to TRBJ2-1; the D is unclear. This CDR3 is 14 amino acids long. The germline V gene encodes CDR1 SGHRS and CDR2 YFSETQ. V shed 0 bases and J shed 3 bases, with 7 bases lying between them. DNA for the CDR3: TGCGCCAGCAGCTTGGACACCCTCTACAATGAGCAGTTCTTC. Translation gives CASSLDTLYNEQFF.

As regards this clone: At one boundary the junction diverges from the germline segment, which might be a read error. The V gene is TRBV7-8, the J gene TRBJ2-1; D may be TRBD1 (6 bases). Germline values: CDR1 SGHVS, CDR2 FQNEAQ. The CDR3 is made up of 14 amino acids. The DNA of the CDR3 is TGTGCCAGCAGCTTACTAGGGGGAGAAAATGAGCAGCTCTTC. Residues: CASSLLGGENEQLF.